The rows below give T cell receptor beta chains drawn from one sample of a study of blood T cell repertoires in COVID-19. The protocol was immunoSEQ multiplex PCR, while the TCRdb copy is restricted to in-frame clones and leaves out a portion. The repertoire holds approximately 140,000 clones, with 85% to 90% as singletons. The sample taken for sequencing was PBMCs or T cells enriched from blood (not recorded which). These receptors originate from a woman in her twenties or thirties with acute COVID-19. CDR3s include the opening cysteine and the closing phenylalanine or tryptophan. Size is stated for part of the rows, as once, few or many counts, or as a class when the clone is expanded.

v_gene: TRBV4-2
abundance: NA
j_gene: TRBJ2-2
CDR3aa: CASSPGREHTGELFF

v_gene: TRBV19
abundance: NA
j_gene: TRBJ1-4
CDR3aa: CASKIGHSNEKLFF

v_gene: TRBV4-1
abundance: NA
j_gene: TRBJ2-3
CDR3aa: CASSQEELQITDTQYF

v_gene: TRBV19
abundance: NA
j_gene: TRBJ2-6
CDR3aa: CASSRGTGVSGANVLTF

v_gene: TRBV7-9
abundance: NA
j_gene: TRBJ2-1
CDR3aa: CASSLGLAGGFGEQFF

v_gene: TRBV3-1/TRBV3-2
abundance: once
j_gene: TRBJ2-7
CDR3aa: CASRSGAHEQYF

v_gene: TRBV7-2
abundance: NA
j_gene: TRBJ1-2
CDR3aa: CASIVSGGNYGYTF

v_gene: TRBV7-8
abundance: NA
j_gene: TRBJ1-5
CDR3aa: CASSLVSGQANQPQHF

v_gene: TRBV7-6
abundance: NA
j_gene: TRBJ2-7
CDR3aa: CASRAELAGGYEQYF

v_gene: TRBV5-1
abundance: NA
j_gene: TRBJ2-5
CDR3aa: CASSFSRGETQYF

v_gene: TRBV7-9
abundance: NA
j_gene: TRBJ1-2
CDR3aa: CASSGGQGNYGYTF

v_gene: TRBV28
abundance: NA
j_gene: TRBJ1-2
CDR3aa: CASISVNYGYTF

v_gene: TRBV6-2/TRBV6-3
abundance: NA
j_gene: TRBJ2-1
CDR3aa: CASSYGPSFEQFF

v_gene: TRBV4-1
abundance: NA
j_gene: TRBJ2-5
CDR3aa: CASSHGQVPPPRETQYF

v_gene: TRBV5-1
abundance: NA
j_gene: TRBJ1-2
CDR3aa: CASSLVQDYGYTF

v_gene: TRBV3-1/TRBV3-2
abundance: NA
j_gene: TRBJ2-1
CDR3aa: CASSQGLAGYNNEQFF

v_gene: TRBV27
abundance: NA
j_gene: TRBJ1-1
CDR3aa: CASSFMPGSEAFF

v_gene: TRBV7-9
abundance: few
j_gene: TRBJ2-7
CDR3aa: CASSPRLAHDSGEQYF

v_gene: TRBV19
abundance: NA
j_gene: TRBJ1-5
CDR3aa: CASSLTGNQPQHF

v_gene: TRBV6-5
abundance: NA
j_gene: TRBJ2-7
CDR3aa: CASRTDRYTSYEQYF

v_gene: TRBV9
abundance: NA
j_gene: TRBJ1-2
CDR3aa: CASSGGQGAVGDGYTF

v_gene: TRBV30
abundance: NA
j_gene: TRBJ1-4
CDR3aa: CAWRMWGGNNEKLFF